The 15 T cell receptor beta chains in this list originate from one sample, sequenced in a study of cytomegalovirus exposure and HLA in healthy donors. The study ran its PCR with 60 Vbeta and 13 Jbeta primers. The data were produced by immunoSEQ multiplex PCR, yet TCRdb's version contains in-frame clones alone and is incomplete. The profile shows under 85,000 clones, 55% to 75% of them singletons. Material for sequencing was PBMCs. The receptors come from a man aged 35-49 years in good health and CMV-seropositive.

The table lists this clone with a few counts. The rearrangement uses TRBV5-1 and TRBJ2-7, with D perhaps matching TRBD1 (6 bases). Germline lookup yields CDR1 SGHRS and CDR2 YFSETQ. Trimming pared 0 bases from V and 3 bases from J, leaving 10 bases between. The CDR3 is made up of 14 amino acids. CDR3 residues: CASSLGTVGYEQYF. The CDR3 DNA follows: TGCGCCAGCAGCTTGGGGACAGTTGGCTACGAGCAGTACTTC. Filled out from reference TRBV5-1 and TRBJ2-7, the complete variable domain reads KAGVTQTPRYLIKTRGQQVTLSCSPISGHRSVSWYQQTPGQGLQFLFEYFSETQRNKGNFPGRFSGRQFSNSRSEMNVSTLELGDSALYLCASSLGTVGYEQYFGPGTRLTVT.

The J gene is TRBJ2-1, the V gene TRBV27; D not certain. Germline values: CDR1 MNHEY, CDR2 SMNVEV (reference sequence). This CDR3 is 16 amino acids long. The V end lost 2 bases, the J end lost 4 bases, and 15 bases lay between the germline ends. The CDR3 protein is CASSLVPSTRYNEQFF. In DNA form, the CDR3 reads TGTGCCAGCAGTTTAGTACCATCGACACGATACAATGAGCAGTTCTTC.

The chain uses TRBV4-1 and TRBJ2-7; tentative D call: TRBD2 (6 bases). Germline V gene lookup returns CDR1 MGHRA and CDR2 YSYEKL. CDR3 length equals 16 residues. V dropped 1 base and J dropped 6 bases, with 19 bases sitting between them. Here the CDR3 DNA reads TGCGCCAGCAGCCAAGTCCACGGGGGACTGACCTTCGAGCAGTACTTC. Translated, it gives CASSQVHGGLTFEQYF.

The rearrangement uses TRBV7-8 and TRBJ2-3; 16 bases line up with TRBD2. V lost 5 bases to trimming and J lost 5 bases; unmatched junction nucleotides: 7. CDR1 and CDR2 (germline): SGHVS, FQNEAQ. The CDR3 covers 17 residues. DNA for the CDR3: TGTGCCAGCAGCCCCGGGACTAGCGGGAGGGTTTTAGATACGCAGTATTTT. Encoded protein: CASSPGTSGRVLDTQYF.

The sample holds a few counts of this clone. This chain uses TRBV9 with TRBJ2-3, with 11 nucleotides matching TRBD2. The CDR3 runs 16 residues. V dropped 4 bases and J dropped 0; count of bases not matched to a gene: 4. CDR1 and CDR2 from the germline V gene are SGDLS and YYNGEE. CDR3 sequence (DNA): TGTGCCAGCAGCTACCTAGCGGGGGGCAGCACAGATACGCAGTATTTT. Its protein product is CASSYLAGGSTDTQYF.

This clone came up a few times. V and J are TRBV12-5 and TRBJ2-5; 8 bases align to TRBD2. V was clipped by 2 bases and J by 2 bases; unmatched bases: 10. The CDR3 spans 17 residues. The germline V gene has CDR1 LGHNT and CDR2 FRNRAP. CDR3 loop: CASGLRKPRGEQETQYF. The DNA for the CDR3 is TGTGCTAGTGGTTTGAGAAAACCGCGGGGGGAACAAGAGACCCAGTACTTC.

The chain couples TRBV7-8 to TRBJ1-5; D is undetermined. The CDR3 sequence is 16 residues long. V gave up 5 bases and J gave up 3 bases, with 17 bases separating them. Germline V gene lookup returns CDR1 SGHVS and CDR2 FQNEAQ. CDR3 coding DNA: TGTGCCAGCAGCCCCATGGGAGGCAGGAACAATCAGCCCCAGCATTTT. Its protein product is CASSPMGGRNNQPQHF.

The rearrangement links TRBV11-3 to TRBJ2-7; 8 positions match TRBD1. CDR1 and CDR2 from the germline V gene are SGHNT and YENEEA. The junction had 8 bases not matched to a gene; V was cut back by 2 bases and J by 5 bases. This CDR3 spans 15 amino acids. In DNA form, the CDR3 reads TGTGCCAGCAGCTTACGGACAGGGATTCGGAACGAGCAGTACTTC. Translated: CASSLRTGIRNEQYF.

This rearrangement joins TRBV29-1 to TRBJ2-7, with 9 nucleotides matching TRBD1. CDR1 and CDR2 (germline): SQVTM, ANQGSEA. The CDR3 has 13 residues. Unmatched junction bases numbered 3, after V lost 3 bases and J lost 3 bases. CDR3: CSVEPGQGYEQYF. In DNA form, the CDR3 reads TGCAGCGTTGAGCCGGGACAGGGCTACGAGCAGTACTTC.

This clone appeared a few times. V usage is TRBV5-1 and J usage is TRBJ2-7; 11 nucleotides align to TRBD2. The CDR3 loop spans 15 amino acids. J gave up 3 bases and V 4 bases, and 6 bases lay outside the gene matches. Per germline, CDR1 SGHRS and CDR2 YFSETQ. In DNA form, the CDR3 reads TGCGCCAGCAGCGCCACTAGCGGGAGTTTCTACGAGCAGTACTTC. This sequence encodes CASSATSGSFYEQYF. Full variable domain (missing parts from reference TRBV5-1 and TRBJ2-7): KAGVTQTPRYLIKTRGQQVTLSCSPISGHRSVSWYQQTPGQGLQFLFEYFSETQRNKGNFPGRFSGRQFSNSRSEMNVSTLELGDSALYLCASSATSGSFYEQYFGPGTRLTVT.

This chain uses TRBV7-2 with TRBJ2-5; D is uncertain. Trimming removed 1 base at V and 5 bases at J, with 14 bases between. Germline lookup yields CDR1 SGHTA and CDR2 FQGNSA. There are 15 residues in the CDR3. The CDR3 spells CASSLVASLSETQYF. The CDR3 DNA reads TGTGCCAGCAGCTTAGTGGCTAGTCTCTCTGAGACCCAGTACTTC.

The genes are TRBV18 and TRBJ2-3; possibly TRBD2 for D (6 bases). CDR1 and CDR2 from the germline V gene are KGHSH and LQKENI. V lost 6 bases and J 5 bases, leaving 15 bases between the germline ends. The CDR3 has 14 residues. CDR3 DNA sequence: TGTGCCAGCTCCCCAACGGGAGCGAAAGATACGCAGTATTTT. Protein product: CASSPTGAKDTQYF.

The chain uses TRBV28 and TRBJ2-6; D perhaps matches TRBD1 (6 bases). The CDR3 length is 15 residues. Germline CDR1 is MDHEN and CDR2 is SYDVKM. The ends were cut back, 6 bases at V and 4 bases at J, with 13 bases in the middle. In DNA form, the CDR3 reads TGTGCCAGCAGGGCAGGGGTGTCCGGGGCCAACGTCCTGACTTTC. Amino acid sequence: CASRAGVSGANVLTF.

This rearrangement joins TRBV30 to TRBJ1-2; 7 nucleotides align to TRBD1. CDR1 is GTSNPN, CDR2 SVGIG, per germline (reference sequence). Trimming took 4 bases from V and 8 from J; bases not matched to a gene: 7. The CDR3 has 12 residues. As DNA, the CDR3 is TGTGCCTGGAACCAGGGGGGTCTAGGCTACACCTTC. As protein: CAWNQGGLGYTF.

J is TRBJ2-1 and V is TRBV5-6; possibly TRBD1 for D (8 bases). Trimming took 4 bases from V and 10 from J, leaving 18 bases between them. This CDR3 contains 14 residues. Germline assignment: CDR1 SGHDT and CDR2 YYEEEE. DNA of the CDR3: TGTGCCAGCAGCGGAACAGGGGGGGCCGGAGAGCAGTTCTTC. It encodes CASSGTGGAGEQFF.